Below, 18 T cell receptor beta chains from the same sample are listed, as sequenced in a study of CD8 T cells in Susac syndrome. A quantity of roughly 0.5 to 1 ug RNA underwent reverse transcription using random hexamers. TCRdb called the immunoSEQ multiplex PCR reads again in MiXCR, with one record for every CDR3 protein. The table records 95,000 to 150,000 distinct CDR3 sequences, 85% to 95% of them present only once. Source material: CD8+ T cells from PBMCs. All receptors derive from a human donor with multiple sclerosis.

The chain recombines TRBV9 with TRBJ2-1; TRBD2 matches 14 bases. Germline V gene lookup returns CDR1 SGDLS and CDR2 YYNGEE. V trimming: 3 bases; J trimming: 4 bases; junction bases outside the gene matches: 9. This CDR3 contains 18 residues. In nucleotides, the CDR3 is TGTGCCAGCAGCGCGTGGACTAGCGGGAGGCTTAAGTACAATGAGCAGTTCTTC. It is translated as CASSAWTSGRLKYNEQFF.

This chain joins TRBV6-5 and TRBJ2-5, with no clear D. With 6 bases removed from V and 0 bases from J, the gap between germline ends came to 17 bases. The germline gives CDR1 MNHEY, CDR2 SVGAGI. The CDR3 is 16 amino acids. CDR3 in amino acids: CASSYITAWDQETQYF. The CDR3, as DNA: TGTGCCAGCAGCTATATCACCGCGTGGGACCAAGAGACCCAGTACTTC.

This rearrangement joins TRBV7-6 to TRBJ1-5, with 7 nucleotides matching TRBD1. The germline V gene has CDR1 SGHVS and CDR2 FNYEAQ. J gave up 1 base and V 2 bases, and 2 bases lay outside the gene matches. The CDR3 covers 15 residues. In DNA form, the CDR3 reads TGTGCCAGCAGCTTAAAGACAGGGAGCAATCAGCCCCAGCATTTT. Encoded protein: CASSLKTGSNQPQHF.

This rearrangement joins TRBV25-1 to TRBJ2-1; D remains ambiguous. The CDR3 covers 12 residues. Deletions cut 3 bases from V and 5 bases from J, with 5 bases between. Germline CDR1 is MGHDK and CDR2 is SYGVNS. The CDR3 sequence is CASSEVDNEQFF. In DNA form, the CDR3 reads TGTGCCAGCAGTGAGGTGGACAATGAGCAGTTCTTC.

The chain employs TRBV13 and TRBJ2-7, with 7 bases aligning to TRBD1. CDR1 PRHDT and CDR2 FYEKMQ come from the germline V gene (reference sequence). Unmatched junction bases numbered 1, after V lost 3 bases and J lost 5 bases. The CDR3 covers 12 residues. CDR3 in DNA: TGTGCCAGCAGCTTCCAGGGGGACGAGCAGTACGTC. As protein: CASSFQGDEQYV.

This chain links TRBV12-5 with TRBJ2-5, with TRBD2 identical over 9 bases. Per germline, CDR1 LGHNT and CDR2 FRNRAP. The CDR3 runs to 15 residues. With 4 bases clipped from V and 5 bases from J, the junction kept 8 bases outside the gene matches. As DNA, the CDR3 is TGTGCTAGTGGTTGGGGACTAGCTTCTTCGGAGACCCAGTACTTC. Residues: CASGWGLASSETQYF.

The chain joins TRBV29-1 to TRBJ2-7; D might be TRBD1 or TRBD2, each matching 5 bases. The V end was cut by 5 bases, the J end by 0 bases, with 8 bases between. The CDR3 has 12 residues. Germline-derived CDR1 and CDR2 are SQVTM and ANQGSEA. The CDR3 bases are TGCAGCGTTATCGGGGCCTCCTACGAGCAGTACTTC. This gives the protein CSVIGASYEQYF.

The rearrangement uses TRBV13 and TRBJ2-5; 9 bases fit TRBD1. CDR1 is PRHDT and CDR2 is FYEKMQ in the germline V gene (reference sequence). With 3 bases clipped from V and 5 bases from J, the junction kept 4 bases outside the gene matches. The CDR3 covers 14 residues. CDR3 bases: TGTGCCAGCAGCTTCGGACAGGGGAGGGAGACCCAGTACTTC. Translating gives CASSFGQGRETQYF.

This chain links TRBV7-9 with TRBJ2-7, with TRBD2 matching over 11 bases. With 7 bases clipped from V and 5 bases from J, the junction kept 16 bases outside the gene matches. Germline loops: CDR1 SEHNR, CDR2 FQNEAQ (reference sequence). The CDR3 covers 17 residues. CDR3 in amino acids: CASTKTGRLAGIDEQYV. The CDR3 DNA is TGTGCCAGCACCAAAACCGGGCGACTAGCGGGAATCGACGAGCAGTACGTC.

The chain links TRBV7-6 to TRBJ2-2; 8 bases are shared with TRBD1. The germline V gene encodes CDR1 SGHVS and CDR2 FNYEAQ. The CDR3 length is 17 residues. V was pared by 2 bases and J by 5 bases, with 10 bases of the junction left unmatched. In DNA form, the CDR3 reads TGTGCCAGCAGCTTATTCCGTAGACAGGGGCCTACCGGGGAGCTGTTTTTT. Encoded protein: CASSLFRRQGPTGELFF. The entire variable domain, with the rest obtained from reference TRBV7-6 and TRBJ2-2, is as follows: GAGVSQSPRYKVTKRGQDVALRCDPISGHVSLYWYRQALGQGPEFLTYFNYEAQQDKSGLPNDRFSAERPEGSISTLTIQRTEQRDSAMYRCASSLFRRQGPTGELFFGEGSRLTVL.

J is TRBJ2-3 and V is TRBV7-9, with a tentative D call TRBD2 (7 bases). The V end lost 7 bases, the J end lost 4 bases, and 12 bases lay between the germline ends. CDR1 and CDR2 (germline): SEHNR, FQNEAQ (reference sequence). The CDR3 sequence is 13 residues long. CDR3 sequence (DNA): TGTGCCAGCACGGGGGGCCGCGCAGATACGCAGTATTTT. Translation: CASTGGRADTQYF.

The chain joins TRBV28 to TRBJ2-7, with no clear D. CDR1 and CDR2 from the germline V gene are MDHEN and SYDVKM. The CDR3 extends over 12 amino acids. CDR3 in DNA: TGTGCCAGCAGCCGAATCTCCCACGAGCAGTACGTC. The encoded protein is CASSRISHEQYV.

This chain uses TRBV7-9 with TRBJ1-1; a possible D gene is TRBD1 (5 bases). V shed 5 bases and J shed 10 bases, with 14 bases lying between them. The CDR3 spans 12 residues. Germline V gene sequence: CDR1 SEHNR, CDR2 FQNEAQ (reference sequence). CDR3 protein: CASSPGAGGAFF. For the CDR3, the DNA is TGTGCCAGCAGCCCCGGGGCCGGGGGAGCTTTCTTT.

The chain uses TRBV5-1 and TRBJ2-7; D is possibly TRBD2 (7 bases). CDR1 is SGHRS, CDR2 YFSETQ, per germline. There are 13 residues in the CDR3. V lost 2 bases to trimming and J lost 5 bases, with 11 bases between them. CDR3 nucleotides: TGCGCCAGCAGCTTAGTAGGGGGGGACGAGCAGTACGTC. Translated, it gives CASSLVGGDEQYV.

This chain links TRBV9 with TRBJ2-7, with D possibly TRBD2 on 5 matching bases. The V end lost 0 bases, the J end lost 4 bases, and 11 bases lay between the germline ends. The CDR3 loop spans 14 amino acids. CDR1 is SGDLS, CDR2 YYNGEE, per germline. The CDR3 DNA is TGTGCCAGCAGCGTAGTGCCGGGGATGTACGAGCAGTACTTC. This encodes CASSVVPGMYEQYF.

This chain links TRBV10-3 with TRBJ2-7; possibly TRBD1 for D (6 bases). CDR1 is ENHRY, CDR2 SYGVKD, per germline. Deletions cut 5 bases from V and 2 bases from J, with 10 bases between. The CDR3 totals 13 residues. CDR3 in DNA: TGTGCCATCAGTTCAGGACAGACCTACGAGCAGTACTTC. It codes for CAISSGQTYEQYF.

This chain connects TRBV27 to TRBJ2-1; 7 bases are a match to TRBD1. This CDR3 spans 14 amino acids. Germline V gene lookup returns CDR1 MNHEY and CDR2 SMNVEV (reference sequence). Trimming took 6 bases from V and 1 from J; bases not matched to a gene: 3. This CDR3 reads CASSPQGSYNEQFF. The CDR3 DNA reads TGTGCCAGCAGCCCACAGGGGTCCTACAATGAGCAGTTCTTC.

This chain connects TRBV7-9 to TRBJ2-1; TRBD2 matches at 7 bases. In germline, CDR1 is SEHNR, CDR2 FQNEAQ (reference sequence). The CDR3 loop spans 12 amino acids. V trimming: 3 bases; J trimming: 16 bases; junction bases outside the gene matches: 9. The CDR3 DNA reads TGTGCCAGCAGCTTGGGGGGGGACGCCACCTTCTTC. Protein: CASSLGGDATFF.